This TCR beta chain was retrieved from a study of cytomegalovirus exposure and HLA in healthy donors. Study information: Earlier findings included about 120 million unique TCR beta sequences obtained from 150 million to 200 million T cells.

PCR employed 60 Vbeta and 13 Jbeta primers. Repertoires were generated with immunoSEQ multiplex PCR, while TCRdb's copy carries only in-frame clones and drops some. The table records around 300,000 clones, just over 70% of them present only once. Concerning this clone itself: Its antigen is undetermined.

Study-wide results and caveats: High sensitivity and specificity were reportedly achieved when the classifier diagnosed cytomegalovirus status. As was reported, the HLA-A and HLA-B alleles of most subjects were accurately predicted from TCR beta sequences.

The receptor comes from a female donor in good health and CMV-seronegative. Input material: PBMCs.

The chain's CDR3 is CACRMGTSGTVGYF. CDR3 nucleotide sequence: TGTGCCTGTAGGATGGGGACTAGCGGGACGGTAGGGTACTTC. The chain recombines TRBV30 with TRBJ2-7, with 13 bases aligning to TRBD2. The V gene end was trimmed by 6 bases and the J gene end by 12 bases; junction bases not matched to a gene: 14. This CDR3 comprises 14 residues. The germline V gene has CDR1 GTSNPN and CDR2 SVGIG (reference sequence).